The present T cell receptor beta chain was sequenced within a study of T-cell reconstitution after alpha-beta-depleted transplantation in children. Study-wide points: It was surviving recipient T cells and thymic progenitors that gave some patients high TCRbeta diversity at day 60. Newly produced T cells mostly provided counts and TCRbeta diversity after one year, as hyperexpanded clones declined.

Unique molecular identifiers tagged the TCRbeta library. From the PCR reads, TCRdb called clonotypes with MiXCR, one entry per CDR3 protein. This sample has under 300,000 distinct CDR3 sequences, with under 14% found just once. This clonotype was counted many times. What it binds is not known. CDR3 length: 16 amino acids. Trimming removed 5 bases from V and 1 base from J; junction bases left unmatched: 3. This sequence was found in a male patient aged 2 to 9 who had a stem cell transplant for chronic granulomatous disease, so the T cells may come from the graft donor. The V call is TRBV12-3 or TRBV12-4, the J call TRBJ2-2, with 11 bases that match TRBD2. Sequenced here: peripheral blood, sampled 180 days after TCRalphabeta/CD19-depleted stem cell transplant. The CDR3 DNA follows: TGTGCCAGCAGTGGACTAGCGGGCGGGAACACCGGGGAGCTGTTTTTT. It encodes CASSGLAGGNTGELFF.